The 5 T cell receptor beta chains given below trace back to one sample, sequenced in a study of blood T cell repertoires in COVID-19. The table came from immunoSEQ multiplex PCR; TCRdb's copy has only in-frame clones and leaves some out. Of around 230,000 clones listed, approximately 80% are singletons. Sequenced input: peripheral blood. Source of these receptors: a woman at least 80 years old with acute or convalescent COVID-19.

The genes are TRBV7-3 and TRBJ2-1; 7 nucleotides align to TRBD1. Germline V gives CDR1 SGHTA, CDR2 FQGTGA. Germline trimming cut 2 bases from V and 4 bases from J; bases unmatched to any gene: 11. The CDR3 runs to 17 residues. The CDR3, as DNA: TGTGCCAGCAGCTTAGGTGGGACCGGGACAGTGTACAATGAGCAGTTCTTC. Translating gives CASSLGGTGTVYNEQFF.

Only one count was recorded for this clone. V is TRBV28 and J is TRBJ1-1; 7 bases are shared with TRBD1. The junction had 14 bases not matched to a gene; V was cut back by 6 bases and J by 4 bases. This CDR3 contains 16 residues. Germline assignment: CDR1 MDHEN and CDR2 SYDVKM. Here the CDR3 DNA reads TGTGCCAGCAGGATTAGGGTCGGGGCAGGGGGCACTGAAGCTTTCTTT. Translated, it gives CASRIRVGAGGTEAFF.

The genes are TRBV28 and TRBJ1-3, with 8 bases identical to TRBD1. The trim removed 5 bases at V and 4 bases at J, leaving 10 bases unmatched. Germline loops: CDR1 MDHEN, CDR2 SYDVKM. CDR3 length: 16 amino acids. The CDR3: CASSRTGLIPGNTIYF. The CDR3 nucleotides read TGTGCCAGCAGTCGGACAGGGTTGATCCCCGGAAACACCATATATTTT.

This clone was recorded only once. In DNA form, the CDR3 reads TGTGCCAGCAGCCTAACAGTCGAAGAGACCCAGTACTTC. This gives the protein CASSLTVEETQYF. This chain links TRBV12-3 or TRBV12-4 with TRBJ2-5; no clear D. V lost 6 bases and J lost 3, with 11 bases in between. This CDR3 has 13 residues.

CDR3 sequence reads: CASSYSSGTGRYGYTF. The CDR3 coding sequence is TGTGCCAGCAGTTACTCCTCCGGGACAGGGAGGTATGGCTACACCTTC. The chain uses TRBV6-5 and TRBJ1-2; 9 bases align to TRBD1. This CDR3 region has 16 residues. Germline V gene data show CDR1 as MNHEY and CDR2 as SVGAGI. Trimming took 0 bases from V and 5 from J; bases not matched to a gene: 7.